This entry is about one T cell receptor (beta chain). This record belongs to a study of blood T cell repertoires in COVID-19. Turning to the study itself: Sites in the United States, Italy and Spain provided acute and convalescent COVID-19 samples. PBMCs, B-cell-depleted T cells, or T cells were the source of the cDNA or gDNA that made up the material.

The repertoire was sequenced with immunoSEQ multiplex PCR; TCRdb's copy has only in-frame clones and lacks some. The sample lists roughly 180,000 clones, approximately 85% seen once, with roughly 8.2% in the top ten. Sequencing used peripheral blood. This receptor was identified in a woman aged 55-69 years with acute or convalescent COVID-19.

The CDR3 DNA follows: TGTGCCAGCAGCTTGACAGGGTCAAGCTCCTACGAGCAGTACTTC. The encoded protein is CASSLTGSSSYEQYF. The V and J genes are TRBV5-4 and TRBJ2-7; a weak D match, TRBD1 (6 bases). Germline V gene lookup returns CDR1 SGHNT and CDR2 YYREEE (reference sequence). The V end was cut by 1 base, the J end by 0 bases, with 11 bases between. The CDR3 extends over 15 amino acids.